This TCR beta chain was sequenced in a study of cytomegalovirus exposure and HLA in healthy donors. PCR amplification relied on 60 Vbeta primers (plus 13 Jbeta primers). The method was immunoSEQ multiplex PCR; TCRdb's version includes in-frame clones alone and lacks a portion of them. The sample consists of 130,000 or so clones, roughly 71% of them appearing once. Broader study findings: Under in vitro conditions, three CMV-associated chains were confirmed as specific for CMV antigens. Excluded were some V segments that proved indistinguishable, including TRBV6-2 and TRBV6-3.

Turning to this clone: Its matching antigen is unknown.

The germline CDR1 and CDR2 sequences are LGHNA and YSLEER. The CDR3 is 15 residues long. With V trimmed by 6 bases and J by 4 bases, 5 bases remained unmatched. The chain has TRBV4-3 and TRBJ1-4; 10 bases line up with TRBD1. Material: PBMCs. The clonotype was recovered from a woman between 40 and 50 years old in good health and CMV-seronegative. The CDR3 DNA sequence: TGCGCCAGCAGTCCAGGGGACAGGGGTAATGAAAAACTGTTTTTT. It specifies CASSPGDRGNEKLFF.